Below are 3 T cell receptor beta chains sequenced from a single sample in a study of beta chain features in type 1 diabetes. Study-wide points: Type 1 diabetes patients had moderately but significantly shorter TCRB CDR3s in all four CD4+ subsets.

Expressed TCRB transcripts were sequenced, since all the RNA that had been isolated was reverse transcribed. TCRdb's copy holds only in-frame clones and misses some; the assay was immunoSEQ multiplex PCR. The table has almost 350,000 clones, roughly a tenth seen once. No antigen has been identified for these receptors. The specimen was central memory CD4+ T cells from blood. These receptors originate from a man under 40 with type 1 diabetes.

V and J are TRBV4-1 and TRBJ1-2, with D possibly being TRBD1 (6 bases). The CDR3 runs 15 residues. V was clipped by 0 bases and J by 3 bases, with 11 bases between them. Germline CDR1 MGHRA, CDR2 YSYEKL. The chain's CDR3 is CASSQDMDSYYGYTF. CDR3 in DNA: TGCGCCAGCAGCCAAGACATGGACAGCTACTATGGCTACACCTTC.

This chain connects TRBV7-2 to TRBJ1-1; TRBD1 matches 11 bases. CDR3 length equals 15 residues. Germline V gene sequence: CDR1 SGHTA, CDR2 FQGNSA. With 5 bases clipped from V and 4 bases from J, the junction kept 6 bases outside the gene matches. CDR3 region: CASSVIGTGGTEAFF. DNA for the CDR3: TGTGCCAGCAGCGTAATCGGGACAGGGGGCACTGAAGCTTTCTTT.

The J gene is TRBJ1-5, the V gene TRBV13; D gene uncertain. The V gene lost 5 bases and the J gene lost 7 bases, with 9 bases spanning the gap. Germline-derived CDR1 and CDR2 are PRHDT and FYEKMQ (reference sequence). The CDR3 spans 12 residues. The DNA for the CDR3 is TGTGCCAGCAGCCTCCGGGCCCAGCCCCAGCATTTT. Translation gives CASSLRAQPQHF.